One T cell receptor (beta chain) is described in this entry. This sample is drawn from a study of blood T cell repertoires in COVID-19. Overall study context: Material from acute and convalescent COVID-19 was sourced from the United States, Italy and Spain.

The V gene end was trimmed by 6 bases and the J gene end by 5 bases; junction bases not matched to a gene: 9. In germline, CDR1 is MNHEY, CDR2 SMNVEV (reference sequence). The CDR3 contains 15 residues. TCRdb keeps only in-frame clones here, not all; method: immunoSEQ multiplex PCR. Among 80,000 to 100,000 clones listed, about 82% were seen once. The TCR was taken from a woman aged 55-70 years in a cohort sampled during active or convalescent COVID-19. Sequenced material: peripheral blood. This chain connects TRBV27 to TRBJ1-5, with 8 bases matching TRBD1. In DNA form, the CDR3 reads TGTGCCAGCAGCCCCTGGACAGGGAGCTATCAGCCCCAGCATTTT. Its translation is CASSPWTGSYQPQHF.